This TCR beta chain derives from a study of hypomethylating agent response in myelodysplastic syndrome. Overall study findings and caveats: After treatment, novel clonotypes emerged more in responders, contracted ones more in non-responders. Lack of age-matching between healthy donors and MDS patients could bias comparison.

About this clone: Its antigen is as yet unknown.

Trimming removed 1 base at V and 5 bases at J, with 14 bases between. CDR3 length equals 16 residues. Germline lookup yields CDR1 SGHAT and CDR2 FQNNGV. Source study methods: Around 1.6% of around 150,000 clonotypes matched previously reported viral-epitope-specific VDJdb entries. Profiled with immunoSEQ multiplex PCR; TCRdb holds only in-frame clones, not every one. V and J calls and clone size are as listed in that table; D and trimming were resolved from the DNA. The sample has about 5,400 clones, roughly 86% seen once. The analysis used unsorted bulk bone marrow, not T-cell subsets. The input for sequencing was bone marrow, taken before or after starting hypomethylating agent treatment for myelodysplastic syndrome (not recorded which). The chain has TRBV11-2 and TRBJ2-2; D may match TRBD1 or TRBD2 (7 bases each). This clonotype was sampled from a human donor with myelodysplastic syndrome. In DNA, the CDR3 is TGTGCCAGCAGCTTAGGGGAGGGGGCAGGTACCGGGGAGCTGTTTTTT. Protein sequence: CASSLGEGAGTGELFF.